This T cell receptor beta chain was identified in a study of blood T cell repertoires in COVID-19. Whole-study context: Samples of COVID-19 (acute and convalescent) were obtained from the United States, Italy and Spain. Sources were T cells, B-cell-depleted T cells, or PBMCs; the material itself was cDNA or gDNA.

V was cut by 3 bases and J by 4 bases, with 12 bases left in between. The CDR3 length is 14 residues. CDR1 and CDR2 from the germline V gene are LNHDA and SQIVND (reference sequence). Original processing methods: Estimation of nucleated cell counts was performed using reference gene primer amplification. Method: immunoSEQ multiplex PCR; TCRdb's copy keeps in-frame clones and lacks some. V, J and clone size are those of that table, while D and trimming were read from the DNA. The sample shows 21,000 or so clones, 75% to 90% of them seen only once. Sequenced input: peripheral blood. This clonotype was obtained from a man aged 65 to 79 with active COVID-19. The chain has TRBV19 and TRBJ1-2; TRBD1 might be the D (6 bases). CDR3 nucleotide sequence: TGTGCCAGTAGTATCGGTGGGGGGGCCTATGGCTACACCTTC. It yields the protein CASSIGGGAYGYTF. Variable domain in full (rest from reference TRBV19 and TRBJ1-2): DGGITQSPKYLFRKEGQNVTLSCEQNLNHDAMYWYRQDPGQGLRLIYYSQIVNDFQKGDIAEGYSVSREKKESFPLTVTSAQKNPTAFYLCASSIGGGAYGYTFGSGTRLTVV.